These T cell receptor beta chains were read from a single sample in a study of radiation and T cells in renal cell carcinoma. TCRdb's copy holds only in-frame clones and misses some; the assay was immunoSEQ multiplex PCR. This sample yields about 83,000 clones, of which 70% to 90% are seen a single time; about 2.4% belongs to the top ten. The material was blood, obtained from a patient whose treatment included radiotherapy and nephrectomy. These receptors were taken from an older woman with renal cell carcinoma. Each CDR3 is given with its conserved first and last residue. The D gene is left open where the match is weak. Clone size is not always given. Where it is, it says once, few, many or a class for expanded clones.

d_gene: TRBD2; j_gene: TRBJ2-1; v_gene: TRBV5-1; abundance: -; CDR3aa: CASSHGLAGGPLYNEQFF; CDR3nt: TGCGCCAGCAGCCATGGACTAGCGGGGGGTCCATTGTATAATGAGCAGTTCTTC
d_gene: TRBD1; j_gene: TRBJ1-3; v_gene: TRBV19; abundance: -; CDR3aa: CASSPNRGSGNTIYF; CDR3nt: TGTGCCAGTAGTCCGAACAGGGGCTCTGGAAACACCATATATTTT
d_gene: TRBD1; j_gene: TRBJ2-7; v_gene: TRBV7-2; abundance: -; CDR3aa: CASSLVGTGVDEQYF; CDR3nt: TGTGCCAGCAGCTTAGTTGGGACAGGGGTTGACGAGCAGTACTTC
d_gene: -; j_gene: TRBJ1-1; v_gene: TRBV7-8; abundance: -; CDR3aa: CASSLGRDTVAFF; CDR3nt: TGTGCCAGCAGCCTGGGGCGGGACACCGTAGCTTTCTTT
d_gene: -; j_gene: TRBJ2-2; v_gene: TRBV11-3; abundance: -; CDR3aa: CASSLEGNTGELFF; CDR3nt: TGTGCCAGCAGCTTAGAAGGGAACACCGGGGAGCTGTTTTTT
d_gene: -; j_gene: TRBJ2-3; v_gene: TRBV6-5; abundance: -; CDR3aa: CASSYSPGLTDTQYF; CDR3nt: TGTGCCAGCAGTTACTCTCCCGGGCTCACAGATACGCAGTATTTT
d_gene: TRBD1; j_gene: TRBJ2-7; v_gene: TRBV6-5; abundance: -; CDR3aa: CASSSTGGFEQYF; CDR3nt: TGTGCCAGCAGTTCGACAGGGGGCTTCGAGCAGTACTTC
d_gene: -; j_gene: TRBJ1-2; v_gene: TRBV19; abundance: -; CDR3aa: CASRWEGPDYGYTF; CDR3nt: TGTGCCAGTCGCTGGGAGGGGCCCGACTATGGCTACACCTTC
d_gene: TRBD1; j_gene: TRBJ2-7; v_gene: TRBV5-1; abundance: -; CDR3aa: CASQGESYEQYF; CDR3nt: TGCGCCAGCCAGGGGGAATCCTACGAGCAGTACTTC
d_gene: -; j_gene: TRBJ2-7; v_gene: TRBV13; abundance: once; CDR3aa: CASSLEGDEQYF; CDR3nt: TGTGCCAGCAGCTTAGAAGGGGACGAGCAGTACTTC
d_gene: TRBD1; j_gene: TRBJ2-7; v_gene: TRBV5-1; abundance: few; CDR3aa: CASSSRLTGGRYEQYF; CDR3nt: TGCGCCAGCAGCTCTAGGTTAACAGGGGGCCGGTACGAGCAGTACTTC
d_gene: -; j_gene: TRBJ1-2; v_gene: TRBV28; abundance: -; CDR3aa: CASSLSSYGYTF; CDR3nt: TGTGCCAGCAGTTTGTCCAGCTATGGCTACACCTTC
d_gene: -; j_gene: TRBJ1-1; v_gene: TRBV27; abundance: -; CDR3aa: CASTSPGVVEAFF; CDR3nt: TGTGCCAGCACCTCACCAGGGGTGGTTGAAGCTTTCTTT
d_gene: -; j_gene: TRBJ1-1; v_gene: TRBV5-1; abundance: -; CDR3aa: CASSLNSDSATEAFF; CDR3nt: TGCGCCAGCAGCTTGAATTCGGACAGTGCCACTGAAGCTTTCTTT
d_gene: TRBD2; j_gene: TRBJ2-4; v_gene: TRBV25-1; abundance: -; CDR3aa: CASSEFGEGAKNIQYF; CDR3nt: TGTGCCAGCAGTGAATTTGGGGAGGGGGCCAAAAACATTCAGTACTTC
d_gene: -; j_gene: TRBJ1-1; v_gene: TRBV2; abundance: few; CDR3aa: CASSGLRRFTEAFF; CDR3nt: TGTGCCAGCAGTGGCCTTCGTCGGTTCACTGAAGCTTTCTTT
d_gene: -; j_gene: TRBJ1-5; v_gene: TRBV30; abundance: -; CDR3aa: CAWSVPGRGDQPQHF; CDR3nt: TGTGCCTGGAGTGTACCGGGCAGGGGTGATCAGCCCCAGCATTTT
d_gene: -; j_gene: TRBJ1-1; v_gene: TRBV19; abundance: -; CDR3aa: CASSMGLSDTEAFF; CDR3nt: TGTGCCAGTAGTATGGGCCTATCGGACACTGAAGCTTTCTTT
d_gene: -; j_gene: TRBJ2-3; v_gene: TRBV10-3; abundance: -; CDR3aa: CAILAGTQGPDTQYF; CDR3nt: TGTGCCATCTTGGCCGGGACGCAGGGGCCAGATACGCAGTATTTT
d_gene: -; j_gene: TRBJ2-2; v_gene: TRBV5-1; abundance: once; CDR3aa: CASSLVQGRTGELFF; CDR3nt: TGCGCCAGCAGCTTGGTGCAGGGTCGAACCGGGGAGCTGTTTTTT
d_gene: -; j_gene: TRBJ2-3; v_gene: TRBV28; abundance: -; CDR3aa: CASSSTDTQYF; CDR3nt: TGTGCCAGCAGTTCTACAGATACGCAGTATTTT
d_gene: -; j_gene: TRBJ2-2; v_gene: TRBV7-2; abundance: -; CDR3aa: CASSLAPTGELFF; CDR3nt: TGTGCCAGCAGCTTAGCCCCCACCGGGGAGCTGTTTTTT
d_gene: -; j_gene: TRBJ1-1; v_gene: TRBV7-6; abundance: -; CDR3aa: CASSHRSGTEAFF; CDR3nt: TGTGCCAGCAGCCACAGGAGCGGCACTGAAGCTTTCTTT
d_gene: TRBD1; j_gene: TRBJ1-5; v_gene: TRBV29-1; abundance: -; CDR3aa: CSVETGQAQHF; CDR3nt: TGCAGCGTTGAAACGGGACAGGCCCAGCATTTT
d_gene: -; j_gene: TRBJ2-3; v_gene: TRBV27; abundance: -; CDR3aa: CASSLYQGTDTQYF; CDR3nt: TGTGCCAGCAGTTTATACCAGGGAACAGATACGCAGTATTTT
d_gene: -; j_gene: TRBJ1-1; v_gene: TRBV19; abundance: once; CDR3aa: CASSIVDTHTEAFF; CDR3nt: TGTGCCAGTAGTATAGTAGACACCCACACTGAAGCTTTCTTT
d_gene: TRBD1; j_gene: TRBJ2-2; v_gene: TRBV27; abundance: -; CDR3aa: CASSYDRGTRELFF; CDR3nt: TGTGCCAGCAGCTATGACAGGGGAACCCGGGAGCTGTTTTTT
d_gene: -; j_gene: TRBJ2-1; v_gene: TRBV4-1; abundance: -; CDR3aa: CASSQGFGDEQFF; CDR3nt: TGCGCCAGCAGCCAAGGGTTCGGAGATGAGCAGTTCTTC
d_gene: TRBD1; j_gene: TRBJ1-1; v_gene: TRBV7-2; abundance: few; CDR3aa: CASSSPGTGGTEAFF; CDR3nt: TGTGCCAGCAGCTCGCCTGGGACAGGGGGCACTGAAGCTTTCTTT
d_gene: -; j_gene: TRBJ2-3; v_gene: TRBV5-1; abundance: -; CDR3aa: CASSRVGTETDTQYF; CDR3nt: TGCGCCAGCAGCCGAGTAGGAACGGAGACAGATACGCAGTATTTT
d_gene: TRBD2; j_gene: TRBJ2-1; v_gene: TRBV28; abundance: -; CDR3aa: CASSLAGGGSYNEQFF; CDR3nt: TGTGCCAGCAGTTTAGCGGGAGGGGGTTCCTACAATGAGCAGTTCTTC
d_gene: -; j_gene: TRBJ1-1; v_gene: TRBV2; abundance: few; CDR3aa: CASSADRRVF; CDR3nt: TGTGCCAGCAGTGCCGACAGGCGGGTCTTT
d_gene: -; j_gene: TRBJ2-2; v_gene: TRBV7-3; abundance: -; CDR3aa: CASKPTGTNTGELFF; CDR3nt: TGTGCCAGCAAACCTACAGGGACGAACACCGGGGAGCTGTTTTTT
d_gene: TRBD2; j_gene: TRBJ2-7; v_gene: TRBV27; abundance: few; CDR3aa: CASSLSGLAGGPAGEQYF; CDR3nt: TGTGCCAGCAGTTTATCGGGACTAGCGGGAGGGCCGGCAGGCGAGCAGTACTTC
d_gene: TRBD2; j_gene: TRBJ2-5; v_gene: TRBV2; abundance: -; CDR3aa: CARRPGLAGGTQYF; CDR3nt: TGTGCCAGGAGACCGGGACTAGCGGGTGGGACCCAGTACTTC
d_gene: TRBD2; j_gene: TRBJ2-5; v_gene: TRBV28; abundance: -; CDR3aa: CATASGAFQETQYF; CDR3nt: TGTGCCACAGCTAGCGGGGCGTTCCAAGAGACCCAGTACTTC
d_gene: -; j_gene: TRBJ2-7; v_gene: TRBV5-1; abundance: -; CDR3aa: CASSSGTGPPGEQYF; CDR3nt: TGCGCCAGCAGCTCAGGAACCGGGCCCCCAGGGGAGCAGTACTTC